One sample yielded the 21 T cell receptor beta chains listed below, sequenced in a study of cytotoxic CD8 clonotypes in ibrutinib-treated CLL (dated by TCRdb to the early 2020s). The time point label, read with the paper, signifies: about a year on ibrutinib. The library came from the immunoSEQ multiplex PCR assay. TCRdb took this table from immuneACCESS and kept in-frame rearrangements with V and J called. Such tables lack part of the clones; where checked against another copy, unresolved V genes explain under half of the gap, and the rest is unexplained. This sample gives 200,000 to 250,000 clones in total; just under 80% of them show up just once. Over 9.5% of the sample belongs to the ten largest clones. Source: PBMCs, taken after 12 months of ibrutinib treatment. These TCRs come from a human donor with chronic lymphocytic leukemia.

The CDR3 bases are TGTGCCAGCAGCTTGGATGCTAGCGGGAGGGCCCCGTTGAGGGAGCAGTACTTC. Translated: CASSLDASGRAPLREQYF. This chain connects TRBV5-6 to TRBJ2-7; 12 nucleotides agree with TRBD2. Germline CDR1 reads SGHDT; CDR2 reads YYEEEE. This CDR3 comprises 18 residues. J lost 7 bases, V lost 0 bases, and 14 bases had no gene match.

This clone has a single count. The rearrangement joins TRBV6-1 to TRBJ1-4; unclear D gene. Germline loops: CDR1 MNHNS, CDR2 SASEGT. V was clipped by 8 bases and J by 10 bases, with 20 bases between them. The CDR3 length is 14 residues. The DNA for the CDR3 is TGTGCCAGCGTTTCTGGGGTCATGGGAGGAAAACTGTTTTTT. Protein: CASVSGVMGGKLFF.

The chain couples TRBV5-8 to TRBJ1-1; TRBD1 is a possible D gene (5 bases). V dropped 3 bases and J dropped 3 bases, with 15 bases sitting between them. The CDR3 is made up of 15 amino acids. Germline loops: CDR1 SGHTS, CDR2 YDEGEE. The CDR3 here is CASSSRQKLYTEAFF. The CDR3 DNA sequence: TGTGCCAGCAGCTCTCGACAGAAACTTTACACTGAAGCTTTCTTT.

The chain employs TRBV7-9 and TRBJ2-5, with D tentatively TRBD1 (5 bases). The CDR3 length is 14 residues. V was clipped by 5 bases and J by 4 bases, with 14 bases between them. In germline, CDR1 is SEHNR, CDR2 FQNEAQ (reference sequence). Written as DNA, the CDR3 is TGTGCCAGCAGCGCGCGCGTGGGGCGAGAGACCCAGTACTTC. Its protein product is CASSARVGRETQYF.

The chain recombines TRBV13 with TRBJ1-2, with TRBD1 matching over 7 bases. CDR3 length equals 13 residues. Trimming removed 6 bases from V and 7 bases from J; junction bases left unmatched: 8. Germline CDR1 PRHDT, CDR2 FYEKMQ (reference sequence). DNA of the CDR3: TGTGCCAGCAGTGGACAGGTTCGTTTTGGCTACACCTTC. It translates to CASSGQVRFGYTF.

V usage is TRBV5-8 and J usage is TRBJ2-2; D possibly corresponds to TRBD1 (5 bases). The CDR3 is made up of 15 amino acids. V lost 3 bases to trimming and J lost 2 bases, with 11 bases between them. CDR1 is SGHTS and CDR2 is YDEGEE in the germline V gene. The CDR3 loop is CASSSLRTNTGELFF. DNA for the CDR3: TGTGCCAGCAGCTCTCTCCGGACAAACACCGGGGAGCTGTTTTTT.

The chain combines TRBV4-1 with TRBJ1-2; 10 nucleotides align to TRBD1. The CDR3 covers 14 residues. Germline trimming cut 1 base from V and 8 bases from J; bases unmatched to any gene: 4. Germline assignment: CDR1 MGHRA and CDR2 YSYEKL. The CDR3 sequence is CASSQVGTGAGYTF. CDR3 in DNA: TGCGCCAGCAGCCAAGTGGGGACAGGGGCGGGCTACACCTTC.

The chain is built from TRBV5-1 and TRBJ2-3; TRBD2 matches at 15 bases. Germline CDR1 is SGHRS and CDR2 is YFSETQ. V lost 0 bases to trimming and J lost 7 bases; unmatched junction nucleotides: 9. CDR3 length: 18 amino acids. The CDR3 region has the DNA TGCGCCAGCAGCTTGGCGGGGACTAGCGGGGGGATTGTACATACGCAGTATTTT. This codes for CASSLAGTSGGIVHTQYF.

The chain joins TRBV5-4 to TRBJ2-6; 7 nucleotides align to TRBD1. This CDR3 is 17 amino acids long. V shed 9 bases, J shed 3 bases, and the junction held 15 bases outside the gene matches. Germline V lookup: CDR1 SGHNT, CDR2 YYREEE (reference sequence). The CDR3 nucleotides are TGTGCCACCCATTCGGGCAGGGGGTGGATTGGGGCCAACGTCCTGACTTTC. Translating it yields CATHSGRGWIGANVLTF.

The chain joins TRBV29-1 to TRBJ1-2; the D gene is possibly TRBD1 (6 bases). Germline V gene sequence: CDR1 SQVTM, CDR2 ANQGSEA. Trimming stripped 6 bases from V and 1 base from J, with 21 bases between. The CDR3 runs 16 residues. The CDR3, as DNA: TGCAGCGTCGCTCCCCCAGGGGCTCGGGGTAACTATGGCTACACCTTC. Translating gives CSVAPPGARGNYGYTF.

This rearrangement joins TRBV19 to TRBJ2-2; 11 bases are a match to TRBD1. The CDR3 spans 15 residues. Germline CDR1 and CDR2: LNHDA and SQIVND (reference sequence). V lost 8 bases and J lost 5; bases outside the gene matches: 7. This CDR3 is CASSRTGGITGELFF. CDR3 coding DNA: TGTGCCAGTTCCCGGACAGGGGGCATTACCGGGGAGCTGTTTTTT.

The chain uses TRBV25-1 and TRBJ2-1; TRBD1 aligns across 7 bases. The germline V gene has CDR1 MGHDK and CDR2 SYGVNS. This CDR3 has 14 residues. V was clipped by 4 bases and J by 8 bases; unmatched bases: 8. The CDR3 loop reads CASSGPHRGDEQFF. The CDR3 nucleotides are TGTGCCAGCAGTGGACCCCACAGGGGCGATGAGCAGTTCTTC.

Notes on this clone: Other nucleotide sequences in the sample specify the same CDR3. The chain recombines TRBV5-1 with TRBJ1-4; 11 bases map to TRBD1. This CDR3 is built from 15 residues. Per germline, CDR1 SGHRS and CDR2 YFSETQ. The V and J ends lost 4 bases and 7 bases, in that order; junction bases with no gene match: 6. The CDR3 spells CASSPGQGAIEKLFF. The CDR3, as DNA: TGCGCCAGCAGCCCCGGACAGGGGGCGATTGAAAAACTGTTTTTT. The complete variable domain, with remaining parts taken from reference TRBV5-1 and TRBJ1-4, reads KAGVTQTPRYLIKTRGQQVTLSCSPISGHRSVSWYQQTPGQGLQFLFEYFSETQRNKGNFPGRFSGRQFSNSRSEMNVSTLELGDSALYLCASSPGQGAIEKLFFGSGTQLSVL.

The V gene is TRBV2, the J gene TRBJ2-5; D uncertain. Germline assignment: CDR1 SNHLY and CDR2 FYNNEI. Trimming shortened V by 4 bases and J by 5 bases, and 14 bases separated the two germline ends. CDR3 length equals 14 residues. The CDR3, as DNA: TGTGCCAGCAGTGCCTCCCACCTTGGGGAGACCCAGTACTTC. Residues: CASSASHLGETQYF.

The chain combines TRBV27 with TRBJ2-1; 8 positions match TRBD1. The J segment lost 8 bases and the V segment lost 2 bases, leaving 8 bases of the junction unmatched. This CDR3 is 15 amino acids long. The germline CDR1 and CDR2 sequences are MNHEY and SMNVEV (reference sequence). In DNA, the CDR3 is TGTGCCAGCAGTTTAACCCCTGACAGGGGCGATGAGCAGTTCTTC. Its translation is CASSLTPDRGDEQFF.

CDR3 region: CASSYRSGQGVETQYF. CDR3 nucleotide sequence: TGTGCCAGCAGTTACCGTTCGGGACAGGGGGTAGAGACCCAGTACTTC. The chain carries TRBV6-5 and TRBJ2-5; 11 positions match TRBD1. V dropped 2 bases and J dropped 4; count of bases not matched to a gene: 6. Germline-derived CDR1 and CDR2 are MNHEY and SVGAGI. The CDR3 runs 16 residues.

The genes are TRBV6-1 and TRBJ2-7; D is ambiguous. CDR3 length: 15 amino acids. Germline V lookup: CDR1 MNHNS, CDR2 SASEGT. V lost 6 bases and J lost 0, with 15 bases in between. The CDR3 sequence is CASREISTLSYEQYF. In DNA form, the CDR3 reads TGTGCCAGCAGAGAGATATCGACACTCTCCTACGAGCAGTACTTC.

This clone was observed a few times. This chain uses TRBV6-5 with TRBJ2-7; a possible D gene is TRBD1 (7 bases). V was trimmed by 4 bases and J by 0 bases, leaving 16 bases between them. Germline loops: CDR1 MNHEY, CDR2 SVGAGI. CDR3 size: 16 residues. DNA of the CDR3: TGTGCCAGCAGTTGGGCAGGGGGGATAAGCTCCTACGAGCAGTACTTC. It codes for CASSWAGGISSYEQYF.

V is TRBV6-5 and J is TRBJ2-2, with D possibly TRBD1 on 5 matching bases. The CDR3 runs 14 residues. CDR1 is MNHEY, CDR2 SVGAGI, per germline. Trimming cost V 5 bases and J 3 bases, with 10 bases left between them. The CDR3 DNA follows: TGTGCCAGCAGTGGGGCCTGGTACACCGGGGAGCTGTTTTTT. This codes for CASSGAWYTGELFF.

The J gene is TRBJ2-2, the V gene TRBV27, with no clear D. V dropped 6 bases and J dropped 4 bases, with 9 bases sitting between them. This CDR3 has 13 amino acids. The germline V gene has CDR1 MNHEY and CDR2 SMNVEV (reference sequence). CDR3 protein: CASRWVFTGELFF. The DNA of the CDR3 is TGTGCCAGCAGATGGGTTTTCACCGGGGAGCTGTTTTTT.

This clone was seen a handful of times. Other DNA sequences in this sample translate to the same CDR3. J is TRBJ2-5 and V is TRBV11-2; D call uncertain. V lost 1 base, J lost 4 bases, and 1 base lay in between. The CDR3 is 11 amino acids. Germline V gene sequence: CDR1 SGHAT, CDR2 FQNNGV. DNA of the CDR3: TGTGCCAGCAGCTTAGGAGAGACCCAGTACTTC. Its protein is CASSLGETQYF.